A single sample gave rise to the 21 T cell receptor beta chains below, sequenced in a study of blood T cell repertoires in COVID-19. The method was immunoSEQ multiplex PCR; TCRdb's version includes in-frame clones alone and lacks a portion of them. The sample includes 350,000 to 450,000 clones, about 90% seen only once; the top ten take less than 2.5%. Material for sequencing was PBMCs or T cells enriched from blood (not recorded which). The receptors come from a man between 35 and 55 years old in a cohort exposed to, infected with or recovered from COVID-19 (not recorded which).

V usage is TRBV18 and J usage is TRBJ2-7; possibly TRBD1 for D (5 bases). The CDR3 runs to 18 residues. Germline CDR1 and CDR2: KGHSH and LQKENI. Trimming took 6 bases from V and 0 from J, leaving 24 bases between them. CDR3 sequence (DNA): TGTGCCAGCTCTCGAACGTCAGGGCCTAAGGGCGACTCCTACGAGCAGTACTTC. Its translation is CASSRTSGPKGDSYEQYF.

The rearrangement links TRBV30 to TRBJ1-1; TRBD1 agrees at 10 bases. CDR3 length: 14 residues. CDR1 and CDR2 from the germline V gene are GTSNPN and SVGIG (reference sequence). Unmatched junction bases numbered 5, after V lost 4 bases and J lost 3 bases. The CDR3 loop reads CAWTTGQGYTEAFF. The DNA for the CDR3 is TGTGCCTGGACCACGGGACAGGGGTACACTGAAGCTTTCTTT.

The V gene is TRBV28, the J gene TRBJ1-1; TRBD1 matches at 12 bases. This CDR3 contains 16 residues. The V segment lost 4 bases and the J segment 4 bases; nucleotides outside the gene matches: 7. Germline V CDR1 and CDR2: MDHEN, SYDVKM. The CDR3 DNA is TGTGCCAGCAGTTATCCCGGGACAGGGGGCTTCACTGAAGCTTTCTTT. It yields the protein CASSYPGTGGFTEAFF. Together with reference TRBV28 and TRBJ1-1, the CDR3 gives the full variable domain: DVKVTQSSRYLVKRTGEKVFLECVQDMDHENMFWYRQDPGLGLRLIYFSYDVKMKEKGDIPEGYSVSREKKERFSLILESASTNQTSMYLCASSYPGTGGFTEAFFGQGTRLTVV.

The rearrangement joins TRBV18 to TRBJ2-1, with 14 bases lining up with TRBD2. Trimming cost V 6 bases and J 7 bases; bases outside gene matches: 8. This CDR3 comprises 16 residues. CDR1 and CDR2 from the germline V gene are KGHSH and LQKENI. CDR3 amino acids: CASSPGGTSGRNEQFF. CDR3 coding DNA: TGTGCCAGCTCGCCCGGGGGGACTAGCGGGAGAAATGAGCAGTTCTTC.

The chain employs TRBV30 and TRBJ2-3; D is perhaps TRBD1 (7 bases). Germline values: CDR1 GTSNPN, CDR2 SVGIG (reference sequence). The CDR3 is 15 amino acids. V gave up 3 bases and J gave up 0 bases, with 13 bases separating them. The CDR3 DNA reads TGTGCCTGGAGCTTCTCAGGGGGGAGCACAGATACGCAGTATTTT. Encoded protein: CAWSFSGGSTDTQYF.

The CDR3 nucleotides are TGTGCCAGCAGGCGAATCAACACCGGGGAGCTGTTTTTT. It is translated as CASRRINTGELFF. The chain combines TRBV2 with TRBJ2-2; D is unclear. This CDR3 has 13 amino acids. Per germline, CDR1 SNHLY and CDR2 FYNNEI. The V and J ends lost 6 bases and 2 bases respectively, with 7 bases between them.

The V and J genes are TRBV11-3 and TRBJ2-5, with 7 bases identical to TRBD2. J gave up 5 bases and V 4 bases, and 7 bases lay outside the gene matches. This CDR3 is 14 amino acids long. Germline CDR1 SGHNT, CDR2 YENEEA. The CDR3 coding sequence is TGTGCCAGCAGCTCCAGCGGGATGTTCGAGACCCAGTACTTC. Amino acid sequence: CASSSSGMFETQYF. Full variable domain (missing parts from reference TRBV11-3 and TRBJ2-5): EAGVVQSPRYKIIEKKQPVAFWCNPISGHNTLYWYLQNLGQGPELLIRYENEEAVDDSQLPKDRFSAERLKGVDSTLKIQPAELGDSAVYLCASSSSGMFETQYFGPGTRLLVL.

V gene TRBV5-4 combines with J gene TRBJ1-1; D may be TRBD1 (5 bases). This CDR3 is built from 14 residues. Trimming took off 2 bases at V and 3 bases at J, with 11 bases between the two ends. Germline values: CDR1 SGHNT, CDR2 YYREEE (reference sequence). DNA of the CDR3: TGTGCCAGCAGCTTCGGGACGGGGGACACTGAAGCTTTCTTT. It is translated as CASSFGTGDTEAFF.

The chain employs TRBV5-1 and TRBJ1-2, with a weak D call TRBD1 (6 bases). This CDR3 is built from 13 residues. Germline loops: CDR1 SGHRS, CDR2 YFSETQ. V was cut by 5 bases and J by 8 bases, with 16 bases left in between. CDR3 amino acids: CASRQMSGAGYTF. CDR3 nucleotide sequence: TGCGCCAGCAGACAAATGTCAGGGGCGGGCTACACCTTC. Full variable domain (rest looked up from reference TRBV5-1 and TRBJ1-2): KAGVTQTPRYLIKTRGQQVTLSCSPISGHRSVSWYQQTPGQGLQFLFEYFSETQRNKGNFPGRFSGRQFSNSRSEMNVSTLELGDSALYLCASRQMSGAGYTFGSGTRLTVV.

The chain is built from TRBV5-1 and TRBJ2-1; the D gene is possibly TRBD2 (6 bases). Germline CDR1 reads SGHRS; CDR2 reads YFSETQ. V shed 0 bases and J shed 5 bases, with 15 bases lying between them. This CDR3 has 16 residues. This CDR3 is CASSLDVGSGNNEQFF. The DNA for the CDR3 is TGCGCCAGCAGCTTGGATGTAGGTAGCGGAAACAATGAGCAGTTCTTC.

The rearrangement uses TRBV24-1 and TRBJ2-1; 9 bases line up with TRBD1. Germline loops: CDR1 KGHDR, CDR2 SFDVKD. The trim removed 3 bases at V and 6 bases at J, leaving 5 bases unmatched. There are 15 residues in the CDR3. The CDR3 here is CATSDPGQGSNEQFF. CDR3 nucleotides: TGTGCCACCAGTGATCCAGGACAGGGGAGCAATGAGCAGTTCTTC.

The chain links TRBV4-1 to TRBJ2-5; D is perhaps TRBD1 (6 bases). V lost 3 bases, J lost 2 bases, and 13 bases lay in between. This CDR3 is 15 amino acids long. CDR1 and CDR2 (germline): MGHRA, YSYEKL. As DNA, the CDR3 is TGCGCCAGCAGCCAGGCCGACAGGCGGCAAGAGACCCAGTACTTC. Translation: CASSQADRRQETQYF.

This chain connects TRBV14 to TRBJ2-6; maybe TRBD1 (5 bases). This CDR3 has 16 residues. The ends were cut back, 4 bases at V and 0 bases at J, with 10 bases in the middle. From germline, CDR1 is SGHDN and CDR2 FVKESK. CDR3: CASSLQASSGANVLTF. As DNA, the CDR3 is TGTGCCAGCAGCCTACAGGCTAGCTCTGGGGCCAACGTCCTGACTTTC.

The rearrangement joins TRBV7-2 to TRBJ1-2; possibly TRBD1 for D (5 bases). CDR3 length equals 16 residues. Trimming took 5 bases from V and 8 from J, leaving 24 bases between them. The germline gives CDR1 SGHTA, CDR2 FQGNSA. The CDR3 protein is CASSTAGSRGPRGYTF. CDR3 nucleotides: TGTGCCAGCAGCACGGCCGGATCGCGGGGCCCTAGGGGCTACACCTTC.

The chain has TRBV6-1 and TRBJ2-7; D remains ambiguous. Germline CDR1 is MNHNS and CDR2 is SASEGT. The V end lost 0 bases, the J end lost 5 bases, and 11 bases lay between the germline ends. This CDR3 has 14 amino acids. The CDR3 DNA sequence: TGTGCCAGCAGTGAAGCAGTAGCCGGCCACGAGCAGTACTTC. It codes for CASSEAVAGHEQYF.

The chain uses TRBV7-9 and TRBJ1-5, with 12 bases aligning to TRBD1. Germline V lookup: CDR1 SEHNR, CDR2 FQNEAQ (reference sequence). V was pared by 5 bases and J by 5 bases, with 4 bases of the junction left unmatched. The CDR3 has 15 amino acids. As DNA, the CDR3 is TGTGCCAGCAGCGCCGGGACAGGGGGCTATCAGCCCCAGCATTTT. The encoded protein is CASSAGTGGYQPQHF. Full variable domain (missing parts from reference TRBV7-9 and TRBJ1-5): DTGVSQNPRHKITKRGQNVTFRCDPISEHNRLYWYRQTLGQGPEFLTYFQNEAQLEKSRLLSDRFSAERPKGSFSTLEIQRTEQGDSAMYLCASSAGTGGYQPQHFGDGTRLSIL.

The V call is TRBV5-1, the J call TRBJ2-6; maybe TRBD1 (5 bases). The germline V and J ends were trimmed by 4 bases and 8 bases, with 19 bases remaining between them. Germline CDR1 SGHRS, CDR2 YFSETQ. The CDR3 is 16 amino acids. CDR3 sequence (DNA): TGCGCCAGCAGCCTCAGAACTGGTGGGGCGACCAACGTCCTGACTTTC. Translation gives CASSLRTGGATNVLTF. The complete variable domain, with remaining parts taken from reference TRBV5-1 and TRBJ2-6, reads KAGVTQTPRYLIKTRGQQVTLSCSPISGHRSVSWYQQTPGQGLQFLFEYFSETQRNKGNFPGRFSGRQFSNSRSEMNVSTLELGDSALYLCASSLRTGGATNVLTFGAGSRLTVL.

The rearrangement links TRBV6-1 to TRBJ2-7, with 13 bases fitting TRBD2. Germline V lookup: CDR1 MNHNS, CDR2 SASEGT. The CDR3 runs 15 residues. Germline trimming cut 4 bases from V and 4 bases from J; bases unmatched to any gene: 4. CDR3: CASSGRTSGSYEQYF. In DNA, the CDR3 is TGTGCCAGCAGTGGTAGGACTAGCGGGAGTTACGAGCAGTACTTC.

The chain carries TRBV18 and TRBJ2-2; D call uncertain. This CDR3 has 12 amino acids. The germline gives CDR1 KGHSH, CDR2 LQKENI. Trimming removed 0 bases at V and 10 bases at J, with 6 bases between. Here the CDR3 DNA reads TGTGCCAGCTCACCACCGGTACAGGAGCTGTTTTTT. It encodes CASSPPVQELFF.

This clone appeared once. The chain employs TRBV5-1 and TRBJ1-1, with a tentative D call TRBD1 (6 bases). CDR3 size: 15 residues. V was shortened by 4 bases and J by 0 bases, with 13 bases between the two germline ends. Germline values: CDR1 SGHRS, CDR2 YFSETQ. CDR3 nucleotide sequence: TGCGCCAGCAGCGCCCAGGACAGTATGAACACTGAAGCTTTCTTT. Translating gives CASSAQDSMNTEAFF.

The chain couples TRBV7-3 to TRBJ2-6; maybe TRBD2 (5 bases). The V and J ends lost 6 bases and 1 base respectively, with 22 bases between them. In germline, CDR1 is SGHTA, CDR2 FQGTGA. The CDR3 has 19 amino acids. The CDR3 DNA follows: TGTGCCAGCAGTTTATTTAGAATAGCGCCTGCTTCTGGGGCCAACGTCCTGACTTTC. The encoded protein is CASSLFRIAPASGANVLTF.